A selection of T cell receptor beta chains follows, all from one sample in a study of cytomegalovirus exposure and HLA in healthy donors. TCRdb's table, derived via immunoSEQ multiplex PCR, lists solely in-frame clones and lacks some. This table has about 89,000 clones, approximately 83% appearing once. The specimen was PBMCs. Source of these receptors: a female donor in good health and CMV-seropositive. Each CDR3 is given with its conserved first and last residue. The order of the fields is J gene, clone size, V gene, D gene, CDR3 DNA, CDR3 protein. D genes are given only for firm matches. The size entry is marked missing in some rows and otherwise reads once, few, many or a size class.

TRBJ2-2 NA TRBV5-1 TRBD1 TGCGCCAGCAGCGTAGAGACAGGGGAGAACACCGGGGAGCTGTTTTTT CASSVETGENTGELFF
TRBJ2-7 NA TRBV5-5 TRBD2 TGTGCCAGCAGCTTGACTAGCGGGGGGATGAACGAGCAGTACTTC CASSLTSGGMNEQYF
TRBJ2-7 NA TRBV27 TRBD2 TGTGCCTCGAGGCCAGCGGGGACTAGCGAGCAGTACTTC CASRPAGTSEQYF
TRBJ2-5 NA TRBV6-1 TRBD2 TGTGCCAGCAAAGGGCCTCGGGAGGGGACCCAGTACTTC CASKGPREGTQYF
TRBJ1-2 NA TRBV9 NA TGTGCCAGCAGCGGAGGTGACAGGAGATATGGCTACACCTTC CASSGGDRRYGYTF
TRBJ1-1 once TRBV5-1 TRBD1 TGCGCCAGCAGCCCCTCGACAGGGAGGCACACTGAAGCTTTCTTT CASSPSTGRHTEAFF
TRBJ1-1 NA TRBV7-9 NA TGTGCCAGCAGCTTCGGGGGTAGCACTGAAGCTTTCTTT CASSFGGSTEAFF
TRBJ1-4 NA TRBV7-2 NA TGTGCCAGCAGCTTAGTGGGAATCGGGGGTGAAAAACTGTTTTTT CASSLVGIGGEKLFF
TRBJ2-3 few TRBV5-1 TRBD2 TGCGCCAGCAGCTCCGGACTAGCGGGGGGGAGGTCTGGCACAGATACGCAGTATTTT CASSSGLAGGRSGTDTQYF
TRBJ1-4 NA TRBV6-1 NA TGTGCCAGCAGTGAATCGGCAGGGGCTTATGAAAAACTGTTTTTT CASSESAGAYEKLFF
TRBJ2-7 NA TRBV7-6 NA TGTGCCAGCAGCTTAGAGGTGGGGCGCGAGCAGTACTTC CASSLEVGREQYF